This T cell receptor (beta chain) was captured in a study of spatial heterogeneity in lung cancer. Study information: For tumor regions, TCR transcript counts showed a strong correlation with a T cell module score derived from matched bulk RNA-seq.

Time point noted: sample taken at primary tumor resection. Germline V gives CDR1 SEHNR, CDR2 FQNEAQ (reference sequence). V shed 1 base and J shed 7 bases, with 8 bases lying between them. The CDR3 extends over 14 amino acids. A word on this clonotype: Its antigen is not identified.

General study points: Higher tumor mutation counts went along with higher counts of expanded intratumoral alpha and beta TCRs.

One entry per CDR3 protein, called by TCRdb with MiXCR from the 5' RACE reads. This sample has about 8,100 distinct CDR3 sequences, with 5.4% found just once. The clonotype originates from a male donor with early-stage non-small cell lung cancer. The V call is TRBV7-9, the J call TRBJ1-6; the D gene is possibly TRBD1 (5 bases). The sequencing used lung tumor tissue, collected at surgery. CDR3: CASSLGQQNSPLHF. Written as DNA, the CDR3 is TGTGCCAGCAGCTTAGGACAGCAGAATTCACCCCTCCACTTT. Using reference TRBV7-9 and TRBJ1-6 for the parts outside the CDR3, the full variable domain is DTGVSQNPRHKITKRGQNVTFRCDPISEHNRLYWYRQTLGQGPEFLTYFQNEAQLEKSRLLSDRFSAERPKGSFSTLEIQRTEQGDSAMYLCASSLGQQNSPLHFGNGTRLTVT.